What follows are 4 T cell receptor beta chains derived from one specimen sequenced in a study of blood T cell repertoires in COVID-19. The data were produced by immunoSEQ multiplex PCR, yet TCRdb's version contains in-frame clones alone and is incomplete. The table has 97,000 or so clones, approximately 79% seen once; the top ten hold around 18%. The sample was peripheral blood. All receptors derive from a woman older than 75 with active or convalescent COVID-19.

The V call is TRBV4-2, the J call TRBJ2-4; 7 positions match TRBD1. The CDR3 runs 21 residues. V was clipped by 4 bases and J by 2 bases; unmatched bases: 23. CDR1 is LGHNA, CDR2 YNFKEQ, per germline. CDR3 sequence (DNA): TGTGCCAGCAGCCCCAGACAGGGTGTTGGACTGGGAGCGGAATCCAAAAACATTCAGTACTTC. Translating it yields CASSPRQGVGLGAESKNIQYF.

This clone occurred once. V is TRBV27 and J is TRBJ2-7; a weak D match, TRBD2 (6 bases). Trimming took off 8 bases at V and 0 bases at J, with 23 bases between the two ends. The germline V gene encodes CDR1 MNHEY and CDR2 SMNVEV (reference sequence). The CDR3 sequence is 17 residues long. Here the CDR3 DNA reads TGTGCCAGCGGAACCTCGATGACTAGACGTAGCTCCTACGAGCAGTACTTC. It codes for CASGTSMTRRSSYEQYF.

This clone was detected only a few times. This chain connects TRBV7-2 to TRBJ1-5; TRBD1 might be the D (5 bases). V lost 4 bases to trimming and J lost 2 bases, with 12 bases between them. CDR3 length: 15 residues. The germline V gene has CDR1 SGHTA and CDR2 FQGNSA. The CDR3 sequence: CASSSQGGGNQPQHF. DNA for the CDR3: TGTGCCAGCAGCTCCCAGGGTGGCGGCAATCAGCCCCAGCATTTT.

V is TRBV4-2 and J is TRBJ1-2; the D gene is possibly TRBD1 (6 bases). Trimming shortened V by 1 base and J by 1 base, and 13 bases separated the two germline ends. The germline V gene has CDR1 LGHNA and CDR2 YNFKEQ. The length of the CDR3 is 16 residues. This CDR3 is CASSQGRTVNNYGYTF. DNA for the CDR3: TGTGCCAGCAGCCAAGGGAGGACAGTAAATAACTATGGCTACACCTTC.